One T cell receptor (beta chain) is described in this entry. The antigen remains unidentified. The CDR3 spans 15 residues. The germline V gene encodes CDR1 LNHDA and CDR2 SQIVND (reference sequence). Trimming removed 3 bases from V and 4 bases from J, with 12 bases in between. The record originates from a study of cytomegalovirus exposure and HLA in healthy donors. The PCR contained 60 Vbeta and 13 Jbeta primers. Some clones are missing from TCRdb's copy, which holds only in-frame ones; the method was immunoSEQ multiplex PCR. The data show over 200,000 clones, with 77% seen just once and 2.5% to 3% held by the top ten. Points from the study as a whole: The study put 150 or so TCR beta chains on its list as cytomegalovirus-associated. Follow-up analysis later connected one missense variant in DCLRE1C with trimming of TCR beta V- and J-genes. TCR beta chains associated with HLA were, in a later analysis, more clonally expanded than equally common others.

This receptor was identified in a woman aged 55-75 years in good health and CMV-seropositive. The V gene is TRBV19, the J gene TRBJ1-4; D gene ambiguous. Specimen: PBMCs. The CDR3 nucleotides are TGTGCCAGTAGTATCATGAGTACCATTAATGAAAAACTGTTTTTT. Protein product: CASSIMSTINEKLFF.